One sample yielded the 14 T cell receptor beta chains listed below, sequenced in a study of T-cell reconstitution after alpha-beta-depleted transplantation in children. Preparing the TCRbeta library involved the use of unique molecular identifiers. Using its own MiXCR run on the PCR reads, TCRdb lists one record per CDR3 protein. The sample lists fewer than 1 million distinct CDR3 sequences, 16% occurring once. The sequencing here drew on PBMCs, mostly from graft donor cells, taken 360 days after TCRalphabeta/CD19-depleted stem cell transplant. These receptors originate from a male patient between 10 and 17 years old who had a stem cell transplant for acute lymphoblastic leukemia, so the T cells may come from the graft donor.

J is TRBJ2-1 and V is TRBV7-9; perhaps D is TRBD1 or TRBD2 (5 bases each). CDR3 length: 15 residues. CDR1 SEHNR and CDR2 FQNEAQ come from the germline V gene (reference sequence). V lost 5 bases to trimming and J lost 6 bases, with 17 bases between them. CDR3 in amino acids: CASSRFQGTFNEQFF. The CDR3 DNA reads TGTGCCAGCAGCCGTTTTCAAGGGACGTTCAATGAGCAGTTCTTC.

Only a few counts were recorded for this clonotype. The genes are TRBV28 and TRBJ1-6; 9 bases align to TRBD1. Germline V CDR1 and CDR2: MDHEN, SYDVKM. The CDR3 runs 16 residues. After removal of 6 bases from V and 7 bases from J, the junction contained 10 bases not matched to a gene. In DNA form, the CDR3 reads TGTGCCAGCAGCCCGATCGGACAGGGGTTAAATTCACCCCTCCACTTT. Residues: CASSPIGQGLNSPLHF.

The rearrangement links TRBV5-1 to TRBJ1-2; 9 nucleotides match TRBD1. Germline V gene data show CDR1 as SGHRS and CDR2 as YFSETQ. This CDR3 region has 17 residues. With V trimmed by 4 bases and J by 8 bases, 18 bases remained unmatched. The CDR3 bases are TGCGCCAGCAGCGAAGGTCCCGGGACAGGGAATGGGGGAGGCTACACCTTC. It is translated as CASSEGPGTGNGGGYTF.

The V call is TRBV20-1, the J call TRBJ2-1; 9 bases agree with TRBD2. Per the germline V gene, CDR1 is DFQATT and CDR2 is SNEGSKA (reference sequence). Losses at the gene ends were 5 bases for V and 8 bases for J; bases not matched to a gene: 13. This CDR3 comprises 15 residues. In DNA, the CDR3 is TGCAGTGCTCCCTTGGTAGCGGGAGAAGTCGATGAGCAGTTCTTC. The encoded protein is CSAPLVAGEVDEQFF.

V is TRBV29-1 and J is TRBJ2-1; TRBD2 aligns across 11 bases. Germline CDR1 and CDR2: SQVTM and ANQGSEA. V gave up 7 bases and J gave up 8 bases; unmatched junction bases: 13. CDR3 length: 15 amino acids. The CDR3, as DNA: TGCAGCGGATACGCGACTAGCGGGAATGGCTATGAGCAGTTCTTC. Translation: CSGYATSGNGYEQFF.

This chain joins TRBV5-1 and TRBJ2-3; D is possibly TRBD1 (5 bases). The V end was cut by 3 bases, the J end by 2 bases, with 10 bases between. CDR3 length: 14 amino acids. From germline, CDR1 is SGHRS and CDR2 YFSETQ. CDR3 in amino acids: CASSWLTDTDTQYF. The CDR3 region has the DNA TGCGCCAGCAGCTGGCTGACAGACACAGATACGCAGTATTTT. Complete variable domain (other parts from reference TRBV5-1 and TRBJ2-3): KAGVTQTPRYLIKTRGQQVTLSCSPISGHRSVSWYQQTPGQGLQFLFEYFSETQRNKGNFPGRFSGRQFSNSRSEMNVSTLELGDSALYLCASSWLTDTDTQYFGPGTRLTVL.

The chain is built from TRBV7-2 and TRBJ2-7, with D possibly called TRBD1 or TRBD2 (5 bases each). Germline V lookup: CDR1 SGHTA, CDR2 FQGNSA. V lost 5 bases to trimming and J lost 0 bases, with 14 bases between them. The CDR3 loop spans 15 amino acids. Here the CDR3 DNA reads TGTGCCAGCAGCCGAGGGGCAATAGGCTCCTACGAGCAGTACTTC. This translates into CASSRGAIGSYEQYF.

This clonotype was counted at least ten times. V is TRBV5-5 and J is TRBJ2-2; D is undetermined. Deletions cut 6 bases from V and 7 bases from J, with 13 bases between. The germline gives CDR1 SGHKS, CDR2 YYEKEE (reference sequence). The CDR3 has 13 residues. The CDR3 sequence is CASNRRPDGELFF. The DNA of the CDR3 is TGTGCCAGCAACAGACGTCCCGACGGGGAGCTGTTTTTT.

This sequence joins TRBV11-2 and TRBJ2-7; no clear D. Per the germline V gene, CDR1 is SGHAT and CDR2 is FQNNGV. V lost 5 bases, J lost 3 bases, and 14 bases lay in between. This CDR3 is built from 14 residues. CDR3 protein: CASSQLKNLYEQYF. Here the CDR3 DNA reads TGTGCCAGCAGCCAGCTCAAAAATCTCTACGAGCAGTACTTC.

The chain uses TRBV14 and TRBJ2-5, with D uncertain. The CDR3 is 14 amino acids. Germline loops: CDR1 SGHDN, CDR2 FVKESK. V was cut by 3 bases and J by 1 base, with 9 bases left in between. The CDR3 spells CASSHAQIQETQYF. CDR3 bases: TGTGCCAGCAGCCACGCGCAAATCCAAGAGACCCAGTACTTC.

The sample holds a few counts of this clonotype. The chain is built from TRBV2 and TRBJ2-1, with 15 nucleotides matching TRBD2. The CDR3 runs 15 residues. Germline assignment: CDR1 SNHLY and CDR2 FYNNEI. The ends lost 3 bases at V and 14 bases at J; junction bases unmatched: 8. CDR3 nucleotide sequence: TGTGCCAGCAGTGAGGGGGGACTAGCGGGAGGTTGGGAGTTCTTC. It yields the protein CASSEGGLAGGWEFF.

This clonotype was found a few times. The V gene is TRBV12-3 or TRBV12-4, the J gene TRBJ2-2; 14 nucleotides align to TRBD2. The junction had 4 bases not matched to a gene; V was cut back by 5 bases and J by 2 bases. The CDR3 loop spans 17 amino acids. The CDR3 here is CASSLGTSGGNTGELFF. CDR3 coding DNA: TGTGCCAGCAGTCTCGGGACTAGCGGGGGTAACACCGGGGAGCTGTTTTTT.

V and J are TRBV2 and TRBJ2-7; 12 bases align to TRBD2. CDR1 is SNHLY and CDR2 is FYNNEI in the germline V gene. CDR3 length equals 14 residues. The V and J ends lost 9 bases and 6 bases, in that order; junction bases with no gene match: 9. The CDR3 bases are TGTGCCAGTCGACTAGCGGGAGTTGGGGCCGAGCAGTACTTC. It specifies CASRLAGVGAEQYF.

This clonotype appeared many times. V gene TRBV7-3 combines with J gene TRBJ2-5; 10 bases fit TRBD1. Germline trimming cut 6 bases from V and 5 bases from J; bases unmatched to any gene: 6. CDR1 is SGHTA and CDR2 is FQGTGA in the germline V gene. The CDR3 covers 14 residues. The CDR3 region has the DNA TGTGCCAGCAGTTCGACAGGGGGCGGGGAGACCCAGTACTTC. Amino acid sequence: CASSSTGGGETQYF.